A single sample is the source of the 26 T cell receptor beta chains below, sequenced in a study of cytomegalovirus exposure and HLA in healthy donors. PCR was performed using 60 Vbeta and 13 Jbeta primers. Libraries were prepared by immunoSEQ multiplex PCR; TCRdb keeps only in-frame clonotypes and omits some of them. This sample has about 150,000 clones, with around 80% found just once. Source material: PBMCs. The source is a man under 40 in good health and CMV-seropositive.

The chain recombines TRBV7-2 with TRBJ2-7; perhaps TRBD2 as D (6 bases). This CDR3 spans 17 amino acids. V was shortened by 4 bases and J by 0 bases, with 19 bases between the two germline ends. From germline, CDR1 is SGHTA and CDR2 FQGNSA. In nucleotides, the CDR3 is TGTGCCAGCAGCTCTCCCCGGGCTAGCGCCACCTCCTACGAGCAGTACTTC. It yields the protein CASSSPRASATSYEQYF.

V gene TRBV19 combines with J gene TRBJ1-2; D might be TRBD1 (5 bases). Germline values: CDR1 LNHDA, CDR2 SQIVND (reference sequence). The CDR3 spans 13 residues. Trimming removed 2 bases at V and 7 bases at J, with 11 bases between. In DNA form, the CDR3 reads TGTGCCAGTAGTATACAGGGTCCGGGTGGCTACACCTTC. This gives the protein CASSIQGPGGYTF.

V gene TRBV23-1 combines with J gene TRBJ2-1, with 10 bases aligning to TRBD1. TRBV23-1 is marked as an open reading frame, function uncertain. This CDR3 region has 18 residues. Trimming took 3 bases from V and 5 from J; bases not matched to a gene: 13. The CDR3 DNA follows: TGCGCCAGCAGTCAGTTCCGTGGGACAGGGGTCGCGCACAATGAGCAGTTCTTC. As protein: CASSQFRGTGVAHNEQFF.

The chain links TRBV5-1 to TRBJ2-3; 7 bases are a match to TRBD2. The CDR3 extends over 16 amino acids. Germline CDR1 SGHRS, CDR2 YFSETQ. V lost 0 bases, J lost 5 bases, and 9 bases stayed unmatched. The CDR3 DNA is TGCGCCAGCAGCTTGGTAGGACTAGTGATGATAGATACGCAGTATTTT. Translating it yields CASSLVGLVMIDTQYF.

The rearrangement uses TRBV27 and TRBJ2-7; 8 positions match TRBD2. Trimming cost V 5 bases and J 3 bases; bases outside gene matches: 9. The CDR3 is made up of 15 amino acids. The germline V gene has CDR1 MNHEY and CDR2 SMNVEV (reference sequence). CDR3 in amino acids: CASSLTTSEDYEQYF. In nucleotides, the CDR3 is TGTGCCAGCAGTCTGACGACTAGCGAGGACTACGAGCAGTACTTC.

The chain combines TRBV25-1 with TRBJ1-6; D gene ambiguous. V lost 7 bases, J lost 6 bases, and 7 bases lay in between. Germline V gene lookup returns CDR1 MGHDK and CDR2 SYGVNS. The CDR3 covers 12 residues. CDR3: CASTIGNSPLHF. The CDR3 nucleotides are TGTGCCAGCACCATCGGTAATTCACCCCTCCACTTT.

The CDR3 here is CASSLSLARNKQYF. As DNA, the CDR3 is TGTGCCAGCAGCTTGTCACTAGCAAGGAACAAGCAGTACTTC. The rearrangement joins TRBV5-6 to TRBJ2-7, with D perhaps TRBD2 (6 bases). V lost 1 base, J lost 8 bases, and 16 bases lay in between. Germline V gene lookup returns CDR1 SGHDT and CDR2 YYEEEE. The CDR3 runs to 14 residues.

DNA for the CDR3: TGTGCCAGCAGCTTGGGGACCGGGACAGGGGTCAACGAGCAGTACTTC. This sequence encodes CASSLGTGTGVNEQYF. The V call is TRBV5-5, the J call TRBJ2-7; TRBD1 agrees at 10 bases. The V segment lost 0 bases and the J segment 5 bases; nucleotides outside the gene matches: 8. This CDR3 comprises 16 residues. From germline, CDR1 is SGHKS and CDR2 YYEKEE (reference sequence).

This chain links TRBV30 with TRBJ2-7, with D maybe TRBD1 (8 bases). This CDR3 is 13 amino acids long. Trimming took off 4 bases at V and 4 bases at J, with 14 bases between the two ends. Germline loops: CDR1 GTSNPN, CDR2 SVGIG (reference sequence). For the CDR3, the DNA is TGTGCCTGGAACAGGGGGAGGGAGTACGAGCAGTACTTC. Amino acids: CAWNRGREYEQYF.

The chain has TRBV7-2 and TRBJ2-5, with TRBD2 identical over 8 bases. V dropped 3 bases and J dropped 2; count of bases not matched to a gene: 5. Germline CDR1 and CDR2: SGHTA and FQGNSA. This CDR3 region has 15 residues. Written as DNA, the CDR3 is TGTGCCAGCAGCTTTGGCGGGGGGACACAAGAGACCCAGTACTTC. It yields the protein CASSFGGGTQETQYF.

This clone is a singleton in its sample. The chain couples TRBV10-3 to TRBJ2-7; 11 nucleotides align to TRBD1. The J segment lost 2 bases and the V segment lost 4 bases, leaving 1 base of the junction unmatched. The CDR3 length is 14 residues. In germline, CDR1 is ENHRY, CDR2 SYGVKD. CDR3 loop: CAISGGQGAYEQYF. The CDR3 DNA is TGTGCCATCAGTGGGGGACAGGGGGCCTACGAGCAGTACTTC.

The chain joins TRBV5-5 to TRBJ2-1; 7 bases match TRBD2. The CDR3 runs 19 residues. Trimming at V came to 3 bases and at J to 0 bases, leaving 15 bases not matched to a gene. Germline CDR1 and CDR2: SGHKS and YYEKEE (reference sequence). CDR3 DNA sequence: TGTGCCAGCAGCTCCGTCGGGGTCATGGGGAGGGGCTCCTACAATGAGCAGTTCTTC. Translated: CASSSVGVMGRGSYNEQFF.

V gene TRBV27 combines with J gene TRBJ1-1; TRBD1 aligns across 9 bases. V lost 5 bases and J lost 0; bases outside the gene matches: 10. The CDR3 sequence is 17 residues long. Per germline, CDR1 MNHEY and CDR2 SMNVEV (reference sequence). The CDR3 region has the DNA TGTGCCAGCAGTCACGGGACAGGGACCGGGGTGAACACTGAAGCTTTCTTT. The encoded protein is CASSHGTGTGVNTEAFF.

This clone was seen a handful of times. CDR3 DNA sequence: TGTGCCAGTAGTAGAGACAGGTGGGATCAGCCCCAGCATTTT. Protein: CASSRDRWDQPQHF. V and J are TRBV19 and TRBJ1-5; D might be TRBD1 (6 bases). The germline gives CDR1 LNHDA, CDR2 SQIVND (reference sequence). The CDR3 runs 14 residues. With 4 bases removed from V and 5 bases from J, the gap between germline ends came to 12 bases.

The chain has TRBV9 and TRBJ2-7; 9 bases map to TRBD1. With 3 bases clipped from V and 2 bases from J, the junction kept 15 bases outside the gene matches. Germline CDR1 SGDLS, CDR2 YYNGEE. The CDR3 loop spans 18 amino acids. DNA of the CDR3: TGTGCCAGCAGCGCCGAATCGGACAGGGGCTACCTTCCCTACGAGCAGTACTTC. Translated, it gives CASSAESDRGYLPYEQYF.

The chain recombines TRBV12-5 with TRBJ1-2; tentative D call: TRBD1 (6 bases). Germline V gene lookup returns CDR1 LGHNT and CDR2 FRNRAP. Trimming cost V 2 bases and J 4 bases, with 11 bases left between them. The CDR3 totals 14 residues. As DNA, the CDR3 is TGTGCTAGTGGTTTGACAGGGTCCTTCTATGGCTACACCTTC. It is translated as CASGLTGSFYGYTF.

This rearrangement joins TRBV9 to TRBJ2-7; 9 bases are a match to TRBD1. CDR1 is SGDLS, CDR2 YYNGEE, per germline. The V and J ends lost 3 bases and 5 bases, in that order; junction bases with no gene match: 9. CDR3 length: 15 amino acids. The CDR3 reads CASSAGTGTGNEQYF. Written as DNA, the CDR3 is TGTGCCAGCAGCGCGGGGACCGGGACAGGGAACGAGCAGTACTTC.

J is TRBJ2-3 and V is TRBV11-2; 12 bases map to TRBD2. CDR3 size: 17 residues. In germline, CDR1 is SGHAT, CDR2 FQNNGV. With 4 bases clipped from V and 2 bases from J, the junction kept 7 bases outside the gene matches. CDR3 coding DNA: TGTGCCAGCAGCTCCCGACTAGCGGGAGAACTCACAGATACGCAGTATTTT. Its protein is CASSSRLAGELTDTQYF.

This clone was found a few times. The rearrangement uses TRBV5-4 and TRBJ2-2, with 9 bases identical to TRBD1. Unmatched junction bases numbered 7, after V lost 4 bases and J lost 6 bases. CDR1 is SGHNT, CDR2 YYREEE, per germline (reference sequence). The CDR3 is made up of 15 amino acids. The CDR3 protein is CASSARTGESGELFF. The CDR3 DNA reads as TGTGCCAGCAGCGCCCGGACAGGGGAATCCGGGGAGCTGTTTTTT.

The CDR3 is CASSPQSISGGVAKNIQYF. The DNA for the CDR3 is TGTGCCAGCAGCCCCCAATCCATTAGCGGGGGAGTAGCCAAAAACATTCAGTACTTC. The gene calls are TRBV9 and TRBJ2-4, with 9 bases that match TRBD2. CDR1 SGDLS and CDR2 YYNGEE come from the germline V gene. With 4 bases clipped from V and 0 bases from J, the junction kept 14 bases outside the gene matches. There are 19 residues in the CDR3.

The chain carries TRBV14 and TRBJ2-7; weak D call: TRBD2 (6 bases). V gave up 3 bases and J gave up 2 bases, with 17 bases separating them. Germline CDR1 is SGHDN and CDR2 is FVKESK. The CDR3 spans 16 residues. The CDR3, as DNA: TGTGCCAGCAGCCATGAAAGACGAGGGAGGCCCTACGAGCAGTACTTC. Amino acid sequence: CASSHERRGRPYEQYF. Filled out from reference TRBV14 and TRBJ2-7, the complete variable domain reads EAGVTQFPSHSVIEKGQTVTLRCDPISGHDNLYWYRRVMGKEIKFLLHFVKESKQDESGMPNNRFLAERTGGTYSTLKVQPAELEDSGVYFCASSHERRGRPYEQYFGPGTRLTVT.

V and J are TRBV27 and TRBJ2-1; TRBD2 matches at 13 bases. V trimming: 1 base; J trimming: 8 bases; junction bases outside the gene matches: 2. Per germline, CDR1 MNHEY and CDR2 SMNVEV (reference sequence). CDR3 length: 15 residues. The CDR3 nucleotides are TGTGCCAGCAGTTTATTTACTAGCGGGAGGGATGAGCAGTTCTTC. Amino acid sequence: CASSLFTSGRDEQFF.

This chain uses TRBV4-3 with TRBJ1-1; D ambiguous. V dropped 0 bases and J dropped 0 bases, with 8 bases sitting between them. Germline V gives CDR1 LGHNA, CDR2 YSLEER. This CDR3 comprises 15 residues. In DNA form, the CDR3 reads TGCGCCAGCAGCCAAGAATACACCTTGAACACTGAAGCTTTCTTT. Protein product: CASSQEYTLNTEAFF.

Points on this clone: Other DNA sequences in the same sample also yield this CDR3. The gene calls are TRBV6-5 and TRBJ2-5, with D perhaps TRBD2 (5 bases). Germline CDR1 and CDR2: MNHEY and SVGAGI. The CDR3 runs to 15 residues. V lost 0 bases and J 2 bases, leaving 10 bases between the germline ends. The CDR3 nucleotides are TGTGCCAGCAGTTACTCGACCCGAGGGCAAGAGACCCAGTACTTC. This gives the protein CASSYSTRGQETQYF.

The chain couples TRBV7-8 to TRBJ2-1; 11 bases align to TRBD2. Germline trimming cut 4 bases from V and 7 bases from J; bases unmatched to any gene: 6. CDR1 is SGHVS and CDR2 is FQNEAQ in the germline V gene. The CDR3 consists of 15 residues. The CDR3 DNA reads TGTGCCAGCAGCTCACTAGCGGGAGCTGGGAATGAGCAGTTCTTC. Amino acids: CASSSLAGAGNEQFF.

This chain uses TRBV10-3 with TRBJ2-5; D not certain. This CDR3 is 16 amino acids long. Germline assignment: CDR1 ENHRY and CDR2 SYGVKD. Trimming stripped 11 bases from V and 2 bases from J, with 24 bases between. The CDR3 protein is CAAIGSRSSHQETQYF. CDR3 nucleotide sequence: TGTGCCGCTATCGGGTCGCGCTCTTCGCATCAAGAGACCCAGTACTTC.